Described below is a single TCR beta chain sequence and its context. The germline gene is not matched at one end of the junction; a read error may be the cause. The template, about 550 ng total RNA, yielded TCR beta cDNA made with a constant-region primer. Amplification in three nested multiplex PCR rounds with slightly modified ARM-PCR gave rise to TCR beta libraries. Two initial PCR rounds of roughly 10 cycles each paired TRBV1-TRBV30 forward primers with a C-beta reverse primer. TCRdb independently ran MiXCR on the multiplex PCR reads; one entry per CDR3 protein. The top ten clones hold 35% to 45% of a sample with fewer than 25,000 distinct CDR3 sequences, roughly 78% of them seen once. This specimen belongs to a study of tumor-infiltrating lymphocytes in primary liver carcinoma. Germline loops: CDR1 MNHNS, CDR2 SASEGT. The CDR3 spans 16 residues. Total RNA and DNA came together from roughly 20-30 mg of bulk tissue without cell sorting.

The material sequenced was liver tumor tissue from sampling region 1. The subset here: tumor region T1, superior pole. The rearrangement joins TRBV6-1 to TRBJ1-2; D is unclear. The source of this sequence is a man between 40 and 49 years old with primary liver carcinoma and hepatitis B virus infection. The CDR3, as DNA: TGTGCCAGCAGTGATGGTGTCGGCAGACCAGACTACGGCTACACCTTC. Residues: CASSDGVGRPDYGYTF.